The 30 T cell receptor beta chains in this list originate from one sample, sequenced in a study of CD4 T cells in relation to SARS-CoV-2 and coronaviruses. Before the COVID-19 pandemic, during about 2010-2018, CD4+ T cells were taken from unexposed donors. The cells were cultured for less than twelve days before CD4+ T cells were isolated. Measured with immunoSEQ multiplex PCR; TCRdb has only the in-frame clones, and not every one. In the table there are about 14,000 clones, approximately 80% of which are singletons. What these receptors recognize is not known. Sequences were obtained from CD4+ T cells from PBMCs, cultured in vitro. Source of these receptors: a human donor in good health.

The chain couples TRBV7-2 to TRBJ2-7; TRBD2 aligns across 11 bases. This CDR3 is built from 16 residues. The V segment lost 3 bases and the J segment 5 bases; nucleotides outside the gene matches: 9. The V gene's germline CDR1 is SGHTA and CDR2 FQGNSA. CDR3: CASSLGLAGGLNEQYF. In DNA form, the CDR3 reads TGTGCCAGCAGCTTGGGTTTAGCGGGAGGGCTAAACGAGCAGTACTTC.

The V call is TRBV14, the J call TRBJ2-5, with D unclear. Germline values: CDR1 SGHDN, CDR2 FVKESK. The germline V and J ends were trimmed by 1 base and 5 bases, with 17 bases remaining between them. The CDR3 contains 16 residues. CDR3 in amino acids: CASSQAPRFLGETQYF. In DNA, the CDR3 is TGTGCCAGCAGCCAAGCACCCAGATTCCTCGGGGAGACCCAGTACTTC.

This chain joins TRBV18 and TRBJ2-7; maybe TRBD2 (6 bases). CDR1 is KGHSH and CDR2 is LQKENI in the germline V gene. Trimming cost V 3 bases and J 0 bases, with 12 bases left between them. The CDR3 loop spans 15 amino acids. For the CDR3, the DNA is TGTGCCAGCTCACCCTCGGGGGTCATCTCCTACGAGCAGTACTTC. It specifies CASSPSGVISYEQYF. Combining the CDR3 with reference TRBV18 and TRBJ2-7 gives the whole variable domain NAGVMQNPRHLVRRRGQEARLRCSPMKGHSHVYWYRQLPEEGLKFMVYLQKENIIDESGMPKERFSAEFPKEGPSILRIQQVVRGDSAAYFCASSPSGVISYEQYFGPGTRLTVT.

For the CDR3, the DNA is TGCGCCAGCAGATCCCAGGGAGGCTCTGGAAACACCATATATTTT. It specifies CASRSQGGSGNTIYF. The genes are TRBV10-1 and TRBJ1-3; the D gene is possibly TRBD1 (5 bases). The CDR3 length is 15 residues. V dropped 6 bases and J dropped 0 bases, with 12 bases sitting between them. Germline V gene lookup returns CDR1 WNHNN and CDR2 SYGVQD (reference sequence).

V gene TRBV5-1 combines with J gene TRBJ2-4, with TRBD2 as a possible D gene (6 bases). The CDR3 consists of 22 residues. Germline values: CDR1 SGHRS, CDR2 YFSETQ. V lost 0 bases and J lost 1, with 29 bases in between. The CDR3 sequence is CASSLEGIRYMVGGIAKNIQYF. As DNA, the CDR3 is TGCGCCAGCAGCTTGGAGGGAATAAGGTACATGGTCGGAGGGATCGCCAAAAACATTCAGTACTTC.

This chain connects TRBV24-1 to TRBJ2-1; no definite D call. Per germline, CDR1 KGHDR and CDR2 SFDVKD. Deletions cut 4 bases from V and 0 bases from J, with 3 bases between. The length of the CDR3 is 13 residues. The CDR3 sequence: CATSDNSYNEQFF. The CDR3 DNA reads TGTGCCACCAGTGACAACTCCTACAATGAGCAGTTCTTC.

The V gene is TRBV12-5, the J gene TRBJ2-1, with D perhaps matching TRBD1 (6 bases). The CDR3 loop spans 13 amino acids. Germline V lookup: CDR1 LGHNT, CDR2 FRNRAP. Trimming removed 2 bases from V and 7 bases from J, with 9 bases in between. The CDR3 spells CASGLLRGNEQFF. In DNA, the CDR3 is TGTGCTAGTGGTTTGCTCAGGGGTAATGAGCAGTTCTTC.

The CDR3 loop reads CASSLVSSGSSYNEQFF. The CDR3 region has the DNA TGTGCCAGCAGCTTAGTGTCGAGCGGGAGCTCCTACAATGAGCAGTTCTTC. The rearrangement links TRBV7-2 to TRBJ2-1; 8 bases line up with TRBD2. V shed 1 base, J shed 0 bases, and the junction held 5 bases outside the gene matches. This CDR3 contains 17 residues. Germline V gives CDR1 SGHTA, CDR2 FQGNSA.

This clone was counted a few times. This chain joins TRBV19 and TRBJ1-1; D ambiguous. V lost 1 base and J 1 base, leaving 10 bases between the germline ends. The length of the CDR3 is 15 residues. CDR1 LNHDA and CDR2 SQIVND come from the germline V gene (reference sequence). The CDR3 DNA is TGTGCCAGTAGTATAGTCCTTGTTGGGAACACTGAAGCTTTCTTT. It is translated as CASSIVLVGNTEAFF.

Written as DNA, the CDR3 is TGTGCTAGTGGTCTCACAGATACGCAGTATTTT. Translated: CASGLTDTQYF. The genes are TRBV12-5 and TRBJ2-3; D is uncertain. The V gene lost 5 bases and the J gene lost 2 bases, with 2 bases spanning the gap. The CDR3 runs 11 residues. Germline V gene lookup returns CDR1 LGHNT and CDR2 FRNRAP. The entire variable domain, with the rest obtained from reference TRBV12-5 and TRBJ2-3, is as follows: DARVTQTPRHKVTEMGQEVTMRCQPILGHNTVFWYRQTMMQGLELLAYFRNRAPLDDSGMPKDRFSAEMPDATLATLKIQPSEPRDSAVYFCASGLTDTQYFGPGTRLTVL.

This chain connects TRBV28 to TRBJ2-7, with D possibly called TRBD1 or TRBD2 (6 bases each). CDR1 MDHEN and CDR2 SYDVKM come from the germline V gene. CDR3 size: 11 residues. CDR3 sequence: CGTTGYHEQYF. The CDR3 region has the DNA TGTGGGACTACAGGGTACCACGAGCAGTACTTC.

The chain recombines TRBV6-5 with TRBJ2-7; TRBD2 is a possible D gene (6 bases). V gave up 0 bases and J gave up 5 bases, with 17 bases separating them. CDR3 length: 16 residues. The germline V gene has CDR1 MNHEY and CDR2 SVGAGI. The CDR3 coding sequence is TGTGCCAGCAGTTACTCGGGGGGACGTCCCGCCAACGAGCAGTACTTC. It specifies CASSYSGGRPANEQYF.

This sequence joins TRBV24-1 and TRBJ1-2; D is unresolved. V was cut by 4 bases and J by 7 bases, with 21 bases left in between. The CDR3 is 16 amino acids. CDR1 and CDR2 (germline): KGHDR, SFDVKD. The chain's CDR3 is CATSDHTITGRSGYTF. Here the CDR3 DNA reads TGTGCCACCAGTGACCACACCATTACTGGTCGCAGTGGCTACACCTTC.

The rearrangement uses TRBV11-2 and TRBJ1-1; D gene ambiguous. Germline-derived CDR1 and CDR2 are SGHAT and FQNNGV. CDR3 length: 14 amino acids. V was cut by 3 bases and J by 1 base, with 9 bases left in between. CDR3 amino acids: CASSFPPGNTEAFF. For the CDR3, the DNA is TGTGCCAGCAGCTTCCCCCCCGGGAACACTGAAGCTTTCTTT.

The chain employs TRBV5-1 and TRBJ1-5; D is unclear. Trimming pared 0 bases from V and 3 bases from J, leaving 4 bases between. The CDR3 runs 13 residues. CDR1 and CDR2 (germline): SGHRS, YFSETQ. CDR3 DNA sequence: TGCGCCAGCAGCTTGGACACCAATCAGCCCCAGCATTTT. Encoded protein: CASSLDTNQPQHF.

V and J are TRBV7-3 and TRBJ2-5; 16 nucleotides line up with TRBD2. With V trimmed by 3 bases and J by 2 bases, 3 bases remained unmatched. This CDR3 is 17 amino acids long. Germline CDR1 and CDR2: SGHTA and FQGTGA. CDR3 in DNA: TGTGCCAGCAGCTTTGGGACTAGCGGGAGGGGGCAAGAGACCCAGTACTTC. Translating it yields CASSFGTSGRGQETQYF. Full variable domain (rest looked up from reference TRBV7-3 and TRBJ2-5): GAGVSQTPSNKVTEKGKYVELRCDPISGHTALYWYRQSLGQGPEFLIYFQGTGAADDSGLPNDRFFAVRPEGSVSTLKIQRTERGDSAVYLCASSFGTSGRGQETQYFGPGTRLLVL.

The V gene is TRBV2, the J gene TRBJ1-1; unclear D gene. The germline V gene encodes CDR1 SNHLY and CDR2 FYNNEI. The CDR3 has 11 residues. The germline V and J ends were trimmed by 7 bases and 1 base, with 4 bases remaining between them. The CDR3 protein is CASTRNTEAFF. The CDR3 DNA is TGTGCCAGCACTCGGAACACTGAAGCTTTCTTT.

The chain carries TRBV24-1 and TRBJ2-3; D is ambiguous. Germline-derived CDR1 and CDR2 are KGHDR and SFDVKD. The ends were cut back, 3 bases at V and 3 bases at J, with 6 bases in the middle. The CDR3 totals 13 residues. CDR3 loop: CATSDRVTDTQYF. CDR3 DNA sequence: TGTGCCACCAGTGATCGGGTTACAGATACGCAGTATTTT.

For the CDR3, the DNA is TGTGCCATCAGTGAGTCCGGGGGCGGTACGAACACCGGGGAGCTGTTTTTT. Its translation: CAISESGGGTNTGELFF. The J gene is TRBJ2-2, the V gene TRBV10-3, with D perhaps TRBD1 or TRBD2 (6 bases each). Deletions cut 0 bases from V and 0 bases from J, with 11 bases between. The CDR3 runs 17 residues. Germline V lookup: CDR1 ENHRY, CDR2 SYGVKD.

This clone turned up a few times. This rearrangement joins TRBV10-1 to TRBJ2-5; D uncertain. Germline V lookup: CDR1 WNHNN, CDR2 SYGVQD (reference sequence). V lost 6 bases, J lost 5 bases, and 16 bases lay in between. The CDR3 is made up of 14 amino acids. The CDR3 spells CASSVAAPPETQYF. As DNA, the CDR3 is TGCGCCAGCAGCGTTGCGGCACCCCCGGAGACCCAGTACTTC.

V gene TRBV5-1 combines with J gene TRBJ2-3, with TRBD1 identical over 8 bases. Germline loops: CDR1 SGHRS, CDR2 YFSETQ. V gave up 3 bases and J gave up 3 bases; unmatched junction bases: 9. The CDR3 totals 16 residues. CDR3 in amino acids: CASSSTGQGGTDTQYF. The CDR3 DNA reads TGCGCCAGCAGCTCAACAGGACAGGGTGGTACAGATACGCAGTATTTT. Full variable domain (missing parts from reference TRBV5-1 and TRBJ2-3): KAGVTQTPRYLIKTRGQQVTLSCSPISGHRSVSWYQQTPGQGLQFLFEYFSETQRNKGNFPGRFSGRQFSNSRSEMNVSTLELGDSALYLCASSSTGQGGTDTQYFGPGTRLTVL.

DNA for the CDR3: TGTGCCAGCAGTGGGGGGGGACAGGGCGGGTTCGAGCAGTACTTC. It encodes CASSGGGQGGFEQYF. The chain carries TRBV2 and TRBJ2-7; the match to TRBD1 covers 9 bases. Trimming cost V 4 bases and J 6 bases; bases outside gene matches: 10. This CDR3 region has 15 residues. Per the germline V gene, CDR1 is SNHLY and CDR2 is FYNNEI.

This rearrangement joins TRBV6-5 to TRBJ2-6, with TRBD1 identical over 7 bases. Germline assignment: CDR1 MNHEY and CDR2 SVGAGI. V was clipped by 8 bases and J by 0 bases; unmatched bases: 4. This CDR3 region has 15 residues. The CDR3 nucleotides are TGTGCCAGCCGGGACAGCAGCTCTGGGGCCAACGTCCTGACTTTC. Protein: CASRDSSSGANVLTF.

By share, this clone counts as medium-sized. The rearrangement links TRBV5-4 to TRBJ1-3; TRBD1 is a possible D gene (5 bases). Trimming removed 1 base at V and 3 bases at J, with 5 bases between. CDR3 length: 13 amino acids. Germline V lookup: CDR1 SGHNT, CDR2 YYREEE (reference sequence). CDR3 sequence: CASSLQGGNTIYF. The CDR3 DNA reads TGTGCCAGCAGCTTGCAGGGTGGAAACACCATATATTTT.

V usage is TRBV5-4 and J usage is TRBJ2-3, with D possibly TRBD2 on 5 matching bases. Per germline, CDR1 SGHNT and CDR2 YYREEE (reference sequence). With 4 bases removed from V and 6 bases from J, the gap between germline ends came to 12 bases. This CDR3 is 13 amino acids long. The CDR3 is CASSPLRGDTQYF. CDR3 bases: TGTGCCAGCAGCCCTCTGCGAGGGGATACGCAGTATTTT.

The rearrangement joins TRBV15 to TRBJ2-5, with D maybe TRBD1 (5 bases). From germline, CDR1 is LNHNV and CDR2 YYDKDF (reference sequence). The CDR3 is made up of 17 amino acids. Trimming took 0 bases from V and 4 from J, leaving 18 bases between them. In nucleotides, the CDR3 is TGTGCCACCAGCAGAGATGGAGCAGGGTGGGATGGAGAGACCCAGTACTTC. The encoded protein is CATSRDGAGWDGETQYF.

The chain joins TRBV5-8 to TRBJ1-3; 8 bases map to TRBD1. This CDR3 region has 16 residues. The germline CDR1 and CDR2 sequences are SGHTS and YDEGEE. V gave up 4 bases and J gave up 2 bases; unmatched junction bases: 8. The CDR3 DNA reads TGTGCCAGCAGCCTGATGAGGGGACAGGCTGGAAACACCATATATTTT. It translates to CASSLMRGQAGNTIYF.

CDR3 loop: CASSLRGTSTDTQYF. CDR3 DNA: TGCGCCAGCAGCTTGAGGGGAACTAGCACAGATACGCAGTATTTT. The chain couples TRBV5-1 to TRBJ2-3; tentative D call: TRBD1 (5 bases). Germline lookup yields CDR1 SGHRS and CDR2 YFSETQ. The CDR3 sequence is 15 residues long. Trimming took 1 base from V and 0 from J, leaving 9 bases between them.

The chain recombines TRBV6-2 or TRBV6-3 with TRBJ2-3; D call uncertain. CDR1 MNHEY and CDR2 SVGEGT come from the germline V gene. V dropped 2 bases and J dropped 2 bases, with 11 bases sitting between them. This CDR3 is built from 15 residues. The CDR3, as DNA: TGTGCCAGCAGTTACATTAGAGCCACCACAGATACGCAGTATTTT. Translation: CASSYIRATTDTQYF.

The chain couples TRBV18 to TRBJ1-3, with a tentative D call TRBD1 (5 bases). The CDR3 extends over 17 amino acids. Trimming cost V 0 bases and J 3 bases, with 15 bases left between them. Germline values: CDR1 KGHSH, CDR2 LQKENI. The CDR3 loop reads CASSPPSQGNNGNTIYF. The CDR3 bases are TGTGCCAGCTCACCACCGAGTCAGGGAAATAATGGAAACACCATATATTTT.